The 10 T cell receptor beta chains below all came from one sample that was sequenced in a study of blood T cells in healthy people across ages. Primed by a sample-barcoded 5' primer and a J-beta primer mix, a second PCR proceeded for about 6 to 11 cycles. MiXCR was run by TCRdb on the 5' RACE reads, yielding one entry per CDR3 protein. Of some 1.8 million distinct CDR3 sequences listed, roughly two fifths are singletons. Sequenced input: blood. Receptors were obtained from a human donor in good health.

The genes are TRBV20-1 and TRBJ2-3; 14 nucleotides align to TRBD2. Germline CDR1 DFQATT, CDR2 SNEGSKA (reference sequence). V lost 3 bases, J lost 2 bases, and 4 bases stayed unmatched. The CDR3 runs to 16 residues. The CDR3 region has the DNA TGCAGTGCTAGGGGGGGACTAGCGGGGGCCACAGATACGCAGTATTTT. This codes for CSARGGLAGATDTQYF.

Points on this clonotype: Lacking the conserved final phenylalanine or tryptophan, this CDR3 likely reflects a read error. V is TRBV7-2 and J is TRBJ1-2; no clear D gene. CDR1 and CDR2 from the germline V gene are SGHTA and FQGNSA. V lost 4 bases, J lost 4 bases, and 13 bases lay in between. The CDR3 extends over 14 amino acids. CDR3 sequence (DNA): TGTGCCAGCAGCTCTGGGTCGGTATCCTATGGCTACACCTGC. It specifies CASSSGSVSYGYTC.

V usage is TRBV5-1 and J usage is TRBJ2-2; the D gene is possibly TRBD2 (5 bases). Germline V CDR1 and CDR2: SGHRS, YFSETQ. The germline V and J ends were trimmed by 0 bases and 0 bases, with 9 bases remaining between them. The CDR3 consists of 16 residues. This CDR3 is CASSLGPSPNTGELFF. In DNA form, the CDR3 reads TGCGCCAGCAGCTTGGGGCCTAGCCCGAACACCGGGGAGCTGTTTTTT.

This clonotype has only a few counts. This sequence joins TRBV6-1 and TRBJ2-7; weak D call: TRBD2 (5 bases). This CDR3 comprises 12 residues. Germline values: CDR1 MNHNS, CDR2 SASEGT. The germline V and J ends were trimmed by 8 bases and 5 bases, with 13 bases remaining between them. The CDR3 DNA reads as TGTGCCAGCGGAGTTAGCGACGACGAGCAGTACTTC. Amino acid sequence: CASGVSDDEQYF.

The V call is TRBV5-1, the J call TRBJ2-3; D is uncertain. This CDR3 is built from 15 residues. V was shortened by 4 bases and J by 2 bases, with 14 bases between the two germline ends. Germline lookup yields CDR1 SGHRS and CDR2 YFSETQ. CDR3 protein: CASSTDSQVTDTQYF. For the CDR3, the DNA is TGCGCCAGCAGCACAGACTCGCAAGTCACAGATACGCAGTATTTT. Combining the CDR3 with reference TRBV5-1 and TRBJ2-3 gives the whole variable domain KAGVTQTPRYLIKTRGQQVTLSCSPISGHRSVSWYQQTPGQGLQFLFEYFSETQRNKGNFPGRFSGRQFSNSRSEMNVSTLELGDSALYLCASSTDSQVTDTQYFGPGTRLTVL.

This clonotype was observed a handful of times. The rearrangement uses TRBV11-2 and TRBJ2-1, with 7 bases matching TRBD1. This CDR3 has 14 residues. CDR1 is SGHAT, CDR2 FQNNGV, per germline. With 8 bases clipped from V and 6 bases from J, the junction kept 10 bases outside the gene matches. The CDR3 nucleotides are TGTGCCAGCTCCCCGGGACAGTACCGCAATGAGCAGTTCTTC. Translated: CASSPGQYRNEQFF. Variable domain in full (rest from reference TRBV11-2 and TRBJ2-1): EAGVAQSPRYKIIEKRQSVAFWCNPISGHATLYWYQQILGQGPKLLIQFQNNGVVDDSQLPKDRFSAERLKGVDSTLKIQPAKLEDSAVYLCASSPGQYRNEQFFGPGTRLTVL.

In its sample, this clonotype was seen a few times. This sequence joins TRBV12-3 or TRBV12-4 and TRBJ1-5, with D possibly being TRBD1 (5 bases). This CDR3 has 15 residues. V lost 8 bases and J lost 1, with 15 bases in between. In nucleotides, the CDR3 is TGTGCCAGCCGAATTAGGGGATTAAGCAATCAGCCCCAGCATTTT. Protein: CASRIRGLSNQPQHF.

This clonotype has more than one count but fewer than ten. The V and J genes are TRBV28 and TRBJ2-3; D is perhaps TRBD1 (6 bases). The CDR3 spans 16 residues. Trimming pared 5 bases from V and 0 bases from J, leaving 15 bases between. Germline-derived CDR1 and CDR2 are MDHEN and SYDVKM. The CDR3 sequence is CASSERGGASTDTQYF. The CDR3 DNA reads TGTGCCAGCAGTGAGAGAGGGGGAGCTAGCACAGATACGCAGTATTTT.

This clonotype has more than one count but fewer than ten. This chain connects TRBV6-6 to TRBJ2-7; 7 positions agree with TRBD1. The V and J ends lost 0 bases and 2 bases, in that order; junction bases with no gene match: 7. Germline V CDR1 and CDR2: MNHNY, SVGAGI (reference sequence). This CDR3 region has 16 residues. DNA of the CDR3: TGTGCCAGCAGTTACTCACAGGGGACGTCCGCCTACGAGCAGTACTTC. It encodes CASSYSQGTSAYEQYF.

This clonotype was observed a few times. The V call is TRBV28, the J call TRBJ1-2, with no clear D. The germline V and J ends were trimmed by 4 bases and 6 bases, with 9 bases remaining between them. The CDR3 has 12 amino acids. Germline V CDR1 and CDR2: MDHEN, SYDVKM. The CDR3, as DNA: TGTGCCAGCAGTTCTGAGAACGATGGCTACACCTTC. Residues: CASSSENDGYTF.